The 25 T cell receptor beta chains given below trace back to one sample, sequenced in a study of T-cell memory formation after mild COVID-19. Using its own MiXCR run on the 5' RACE reads, TCRdb lists one record per CDR3 protein. The table lists 250,000 to 400,000 distinct CDR3 sequences, 13% to 15% of them singletons. The specimen was PBMCs or a T cell subset sorted from them (not recorded which). The receptors shown here come from a man aged 18 to 29 who had mild COVID-19 (a few samples of this study predate the infection). Cell type and time point are not known.

This clonotype was picked up a small number of times. J is TRBJ1-2 and V is TRBV12-3 or TRBV12-4, with 8 bases matching TRBD1. J gave up 0 bases and V 3 bases, and 0 bases lay outside the gene matches. CDR3 length equals 14 residues. The CDR3 is CASSLGQANYGYTF. The DNA for the CDR3 is TGTGCCAGCAGTTTGGGACAGGCTAACTATGGCTACACCTTC.

This chain uses TRBV14 with TRBJ1-1; D possibly corresponds to TRBD1 (5 bases). This CDR3 region has 15 residues. V was pared by 1 base and J by 1 base, with 10 bases between. Germline V gene sequence: CDR1 SGHDN, CDR2 FVKESK. The CDR3 bases are TGTGCCAGCAGCCAAGTTATGGGGGGGAACACTGAAGCTTTCTTT. As protein: CASSQVMGGNTEAFF.

V and J are TRBV6-2 or TRBV6-3 and TRBJ2-3; either TRBD1 or TRBD2 may fit D (5 bases each). The CDR3 length is 16 residues. Trimming cost V 2 bases and J 2 bases, with 14 bases left between them. Germline V gene sequence: CDR1 MNHEY, CDR2 SVGEGT. This CDR3 is CASSYGGTATTDTQYF. CDR3 DNA sequence: TGTGCCAGCAGTTACGGGGGTACGGCGACCACAGATACGCAGTATTTT.

The J gene is TRBJ1-2, the V gene TRBV7-3; D call uncertain. V dropped 5 bases and J dropped 7 bases, with 23 bases sitting between them. The CDR3 extends over 16 amino acids. CDR1 is SGHTA, CDR2 FQGTGA, per germline. In nucleotides, the CDR3 is TGTGCCAGCAGCCCGAAAGTGGCAGAACTTCCCCTTGGCTACACCTTC. It is translated as CASSPKVAELPLGYTF.

This clonotype was picked up a small number of times. This chain joins TRBV5-1 and TRBJ2-6; D is unresolved. Germline V gives CDR1 SGHRS, CDR2 YFSETQ. V was cut by 3 bases and J by 2 bases, with 9 bases left in between. The CDR3 sequence is 15 residues long. The chain's CDR3 is CASSWAAAGANVLTF. The CDR3 bases are TGCGCCAGCAGCTGGGCCGCAGCTGGGGCCAACGTCCTGACTTTC. The complete variable domain, with remaining parts taken from reference TRBV5-1 and TRBJ2-6, reads KAGVTQTPRYLIKTRGQQVTLSCSPISGHRSVSWYQQTPGQGLQFLFEYFSETQRNKGNFPGRFSGRQFSNSRSEMNVSTLELGDSALYLCASSWAAAGANVLTFGAGSRLTVL.

The chain uses TRBV7-9 and TRBJ2-1, with D maybe TRBD2 (7 bases). V was pared by 3 bases and J by 8 bases, with 17 bases between. The CDR3 totals 15 residues. Germline CDR1 reads SEHNR; CDR2 reads FQNEAQ (reference sequence). The CDR3 loop reads CASSFGGGLSHEQFF. CDR3 nucleotide sequence: TGTGCCAGCAGCTTTGGGGGGGGGCTTAGCCATGAGCAGTTCTTC.

This clonotype was seen a few times. The genes are TRBV7-6 and TRBJ1-5; D is unresolved. This CDR3 is built from 18 residues. Germline V CDR1 and CDR2: SGHVS, FNYEAQ. V was trimmed by 5 bases and J by 0 bases, leaving 20 bases between them. In DNA, the CDR3 is TGTGCCAGCAGCCTCTACCCGTCGGGCAGCGATAGCAATCAGCCCCAGCATTTT. It yields the protein CASSLYPSGSDSNQPQHF.

In its sample, this clonotype was seen a few times. The CDR3 DNA reads as TGTGCCAGCAGTTTGGAGGGGGCGCCTCACGAGCAGTACGTC. Protein product: CASSLEGAPHEQYV. The chain links TRBV28 to TRBJ2-7; possibly TRBD1 for D (7 bases). CDR1 and CDR2 (germline): MDHEN, SYDVKM. CDR3 length equals 14 residues. Trimming took off 3 bases at V and 5 bases at J, with 14 bases between the two ends.

This clonotype was counted many times. This sequence joins TRBV5-1 and TRBJ2-1; D is possibly TRBD1 (6 bases). V dropped 3 bases and J dropped 6 bases, with 10 bases sitting between them. This CDR3 comprises 13 residues. CDR1 is SGHRS and CDR2 is YFSETQ in the germline V gene. CDR3 coding DNA: TGCGCCAGCAGCTGGGGGCTGCTCAATGAGCAGTTCTTC. Its protein product is CASSWGLLNEQFF.

This clonotype was seen a handful of times. This chain joins TRBV6-2 or TRBV6-3 and TRBJ2-7; the match to TRBD1 covers 7 bases. CDR3 length equals 14 residues. With V trimmed by 7 bases and J by 4 bases, 10 bases remained unmatched. Germline CDR1 reads MNHEY; CDR2 reads SVGEGT. For the CDR3, the DNA is TGTGCCAGCACACGGGGCAGGGGGTTTTACGAGCAGTACGTC. It is translated as CASTRGRGFYEQYV.

Here the CDR3 DNA reads TGCAGTGCTAGTTTGCAGGAAGAGACCCAGTACTTC. This gives the protein CSASLQEETQYF. The chain joins TRBV20-1 to TRBJ2-5; D is uncertain. Per the germline V gene, CDR1 is DFQATT and CDR2 is SNEGSKA (reference sequence). The CDR3 runs 12 residues. V lost 3 bases, J lost 3 bases, and 8 bases lay in between.

The chain is built from TRBV7-3 and TRBJ2-1, with D perhaps TRBD2 (7 bases). The V end lost 5 bases, the J end lost 0 bases, and 11 bases lay between the germline ends. This CDR3 has 15 amino acids. Looked up from germline, CDR1 is SGHTA and CDR2 is FQGTGA. In DNA form, the CDR3 reads TGTGCCAGCAGCCCCGCGGGGGCCTCCTACAATGAGCAGTTCTTC. Protein product: CASSPAGASYNEQFF.

This clonotype was observed a few times. This sequence joins TRBV6-2 or TRBV6-3 and TRBJ2-1; a possible D gene is TRBD1 (6 bases). The CDR3 sequence is 12 residues long. The germline V and J ends were trimmed by 5 bases and 7 bases, with 9 bases remaining between them. The germline CDR1 and CDR2 sequences are MNHEY and SVGEGT. The CDR3 DNA reads as TGTGCCAGCAGTCGGACAGCTAATGAGCAGTTCTTC. Its translation is CASSRTANEQFF.

This clonotype was seen more than once but under ten times. The gene calls are TRBV9 and TRBJ2-5, with D possibly being TRBD2 (6 bases). There are 15 residues in the CDR3. V gave up 2 bases and J gave up 4 bases, with 15 bases separating them. Germline CDR1 reads SGDLS; CDR2 reads YYNGEE. The CDR3 sequence is CASSVGGGSGETQYF. The CDR3 bases are TGTGCCAGCAGCGTTGGGGGAGGAAGTGGAGAGACCCAGTACTTC.

The chain is built from TRBV19 and TRBJ2-2; 7 bases fit TRBD1. V gave up 5 bases and J gave up 5 bases; unmatched junction bases: 14. The CDR3 sequence is 17 residues long. Germline-derived CDR1 and CDR2 are LNHDA and SQIVND (reference sequence). CDR3: CASSPWVDRELTGELFF. CDR3 nucleotide sequence: TGTGCCAGTAGTCCATGGGTTGACAGGGAGCTGACCGGGGAGCTGTTTTTT.

The chain combines TRBV4-3 with TRBJ2-7; TRBD1 is a possible D gene (6 bases). Trimming removed 0 bases at V and 6 bases at J, with 21 bases between. The CDR3 spans 17 residues. Germline V gene data show CDR1 as LGHNA and CDR2 as YSLEER. This CDR3 is CASSQESVADSRREQYF. The CDR3 DNA reads as TGCGCCAGCAGCCAAGAGTCGGTCGCGGACAGCCGTCGCGAGCAGTACTTC.

This chain joins TRBV20-1 and TRBJ2-3; D is possibly TRBD1 (6 bases). Trimming cost V 4 bases and J 3 bases, with 11 bases left between them. There are 13 residues in the CDR3. Germline CDR1 is DFQATT and CDR2 is SNEGSKA (reference sequence). The DNA for the CDR3 is TGCAGTGCTACTGAGGGGGTTACAGATACGCAGTATTTT. Its protein product is CSATEGVTDTQYF.

This chain joins TRBV7-6 and TRBJ2-5; D gene uncertain. V was trimmed by 1 base and J by 4 bases, leaving 7 bases between them. The CDR3 runs 13 residues. Germline V lookup: CDR1 SGHVS, CDR2 FNYEAQ. The CDR3 region is CASSLGPRETQYF. The CDR3 DNA sequence: TGTGCCAGCAGCTTAGGACCAAGAGAGACCCAGTACTTC.

This clonotype came up many times. CDR3 coding DNA: TGCGCCAGCAGCCAACTTGATCTGGTGGCCACCGGGGAGCTGTTTTTT. This sequence encodes CASSQLDLVATGELFF. The V gene is TRBV4-1, the J gene TRBJ2-2; no clear D gene. The CDR3 contains 16 residues. V was trimmed by 2 bases and J by 4 bases, leaving 14 bases between them. Germline CDR1 and CDR2: MGHRA and YSYEKL.

This clonotype was seen a handful of times. The chain couples TRBV20-1 to TRBJ1-2; 7 bases map to TRBD1. The CDR3 has 12 residues. V shed 6 bases, J shed 10 bases, and the junction held 11 bases outside the gene matches. Per the germline V gene, CDR1 is DFQATT and CDR2 is SNEGSKA (reference sequence). CDR3: CSAPGTANVYTF. The CDR3 nucleotides are TGCAGTGCCCCCGGGACAGCGAACGTCTACACCTTC.

This chain joins TRBV7-3 and TRBJ2-5; D gene ambiguous. Germline V gene data show CDR1 as SGHTA and CDR2 as FQGTGA. Trimming stripped 5 bases from V and 5 bases from J, with 18 bases between. The CDR3 sequence is 15 residues long. The CDR3 DNA follows: TGTGCCAGCAGCCGATCCTCAGGAGCGCGGGAGACCCAGTACTTC. Protein: CASSRSSGARETQYF.

In this sample, this clonotype turned up once. V and J are TRBV9 and TRBJ1-6; the D gene is possibly TRBD1 (5 bases). Germline CDR1 SGDLS, CDR2 YYNGEE. Trimming removed 0 bases at V and 8 bases at J, with 21 bases between. The CDR3 loop spans 18 amino acids. The CDR3 coding sequence is TGTGCCAGCAGCGTAGATGTTGATTGGGGACGGACGGATTCACCCCTCCACTTT. It is translated as CASSVDVDWGRTDSPLHF.

This clonotype was seen a few times. J is TRBJ1-5 and V is TRBV6-2 or TRBV6-3; D is uncertain. The CDR3 length is 14 residues. V was shortened by 8 bases and J by 5 bases, with 16 bases between the two germline ends. Germline V gives CDR1 MNHEY, CDR2 SVGEGT. CDR3: CASPDAAPHQPQHF. As DNA, the CDR3 is TGTGCCAGCCCGGATGCGGCCCCCCATCAGCCCCAGCATTTT.

The chain is built from TRBV20-1 and TRBJ1-4; D not resolved. The CDR3 consists of 12 residues. The germline V gene has CDR1 DFQATT and CDR2 SNEGSKA (reference sequence). The germline V and J ends were trimmed by 1 base and 6 bases, with 6 bases remaining between them. CDR3 coding DNA: TGCAGTGCTAGAGCTCTATATGAAAAACTGTTTTTT. Encoded protein: CSARALYEKLFF.

A few counts support this clonotype. The CDR3, as DNA: TGTGCCAGCAGCCAAGTTCAGGGGGAAGGTCGCAATCAGCCCCAGCATTTT. Translating gives CASSQVQGEGRNQPQHF. V gene TRBV4-2 combines with J gene TRBJ1-5, with 7 bases fitting TRBD1. Germline CDR1 reads LGHNA; CDR2 reads YNFKEQ. V trimming: 1 base; J trimming: 2 bases; junction bases outside the gene matches: 8. This CDR3 is built from 17 residues.